This T cell receptor (beta chain) derives from a study of blood T cell repertoires in COVID-19 (dated by TCRdb to the early 2020s). General notes on the study: Samples covering the acute and convalescent phases of COVID-19 were provided by collaborators in the United States, Italy and Spain. The prospective study material was composed of cDNA or gDNA derived from T cells, B-cell-depleted T cells, or PBMCs. Deeply sampled blood TCRbeta repertoires from subjects exposed to, actively infected with, or recovered from COVID-19 were included in the dataset. The repertoires were released in a freely available public database meant as a resource for research on the immune response to SARS-CoV-2. Samples were obtained from the ongoing ImmuneRACE study (first 160 participants) and from roughly 1,300 subjects provided by 6 global collaborators. A de-identified subject ID, COVID-19 status, age in years and sex were almost always included in the sample metadata. Where available, HLA class I and class II types were obtained from metadata supplied by the sample provider rather than from assay-based typing.

To note about this clone: Its antigen target is currently unknown. Base qualities are not provided; no much larger clone lies one nucleotide away.

Collaborating institutions collected whole blood in K2EDTA tubes following their own protocols. For TCRbeta analysis, collaborator samples were shipped as frozen whole blood, as isolated PBMCs, or as DNA extracted from either sample type. Measured from the cysteine to the phenylalanine, the CDR3 is 13 residues long. The entry retains the CDR3 DNA only, 39 bases that are in frame from base 1. CDR1 and CDR2 are read off the germline V gene (reference sequence) as SEHNR and FQNEAQ. Relative to germline, V is missing 7 bases and J is missing 4 bases, with 6 bases of the junction outside any gene match. TCRbeta CDR3 regions were amplified from genomic DNA by means of the immunoSEQ Assay, a bias-controlled multiplex PCR. Processing in the source paper ran as follows. The number of nucleated cells in each sample was estimated by amplification of reference gene primers within the assay. To quantify the absolute abundance of each unique TCRbeta CDR3 rearrangement, sequence reads were collapsed and filtered. Productive Simpson clonality was computed per sample as the square root of Simpson's diversity index over productive rearrangements. The clones in this table, taken by TCRdb from immuneACCESS, are in-frame only. Not every clone is retained; where verified, under half of the shortfall comes from an unresolved V gene, and the cause of the rest is unknown. That table supplies the V and J calls and clone size; D and trimming were determined from the DNA. The sample includes 95,000 to 100,000 clones, with about 87% observed a single time. The top ten constitute roughly 10% of the sample.

The investigation overall reported the following: The amount of clinical and demographic metadata varied by source and participant and was provided uncurated.

This receptor was taken from a woman in her thirties with acute or convalescent COVID-19. The sequence links TRBV7-9 to TRBJ1-2; a stretch of 7 junction bases matches TRBD1. Specimen: peripheral blood. The CDR3 protein: CASTLGQIYGYTF. The DNA is as follows: TGTGCCAGCACCCTGGGACAGATCTATGGCTACACCTTC.